The T cell receptor beta chain under discussion was sequenced for a study of blood T cell repertoires in COVID-19. Study-wide background: PBMCs, B-cell-depleted T cells, or T cells provided the cDNA or gDNA that made up the material.

Germline V gene data show CDR1 as SGHRS and CDR2 as YFSETQ. The CDR3 runs to 14 residues. Trimming pared 8 bases from V and 3 bases from J, leaving 17 bases between. Per the original data handling: Quantification of nucleated cells was approximated via reference gene primer amplification. Profiled with immunoSEQ multiplex PCR; TCRdb holds only in-frame clones, not every one. That table furnishes V, J and clone size, whereas the DNA furnished D and trimming. Of tens of thousands of clones listed, under 85% are singletons. This chain links TRBV5-1 with TRBJ1-2; tentatively, D is TRBD1 (5 bases). The clonotype comes from a human donor in a cohort sampled during active COVID-19. The specimen sequenced was peripheral blood. The CDR3 DNA reads as TGCGCCAGTCGGGGGACGTCAGCCGACTATGGCTACACCTTC. Its translation: CASRGTSADYGYTF.